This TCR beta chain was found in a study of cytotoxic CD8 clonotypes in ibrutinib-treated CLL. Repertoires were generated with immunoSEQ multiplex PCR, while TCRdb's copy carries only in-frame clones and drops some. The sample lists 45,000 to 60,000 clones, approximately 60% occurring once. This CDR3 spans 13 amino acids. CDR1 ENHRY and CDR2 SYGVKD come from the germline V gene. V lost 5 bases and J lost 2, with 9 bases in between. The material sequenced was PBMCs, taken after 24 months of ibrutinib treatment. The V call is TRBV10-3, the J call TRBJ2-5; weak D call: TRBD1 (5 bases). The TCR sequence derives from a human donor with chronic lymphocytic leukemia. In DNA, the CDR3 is TGTGCCATCAGTACGGACATACAAGAGACCCAGTACTTC. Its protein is CAISTDIQETQYF.